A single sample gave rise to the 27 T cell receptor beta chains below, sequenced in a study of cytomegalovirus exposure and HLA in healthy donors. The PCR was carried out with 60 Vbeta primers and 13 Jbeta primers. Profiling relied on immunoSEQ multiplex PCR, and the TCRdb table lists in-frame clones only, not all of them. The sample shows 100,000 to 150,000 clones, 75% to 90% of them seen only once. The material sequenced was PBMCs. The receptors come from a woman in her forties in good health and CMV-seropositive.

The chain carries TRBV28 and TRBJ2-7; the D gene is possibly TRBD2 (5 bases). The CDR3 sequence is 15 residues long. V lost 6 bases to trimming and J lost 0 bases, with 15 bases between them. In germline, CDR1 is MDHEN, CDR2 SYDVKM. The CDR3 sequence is CASRPPLGSSYEQYF. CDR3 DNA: TGTGCCAGCAGGCCCCCTCTGGGGAGCTCCTACGAGCAGTACTTC.

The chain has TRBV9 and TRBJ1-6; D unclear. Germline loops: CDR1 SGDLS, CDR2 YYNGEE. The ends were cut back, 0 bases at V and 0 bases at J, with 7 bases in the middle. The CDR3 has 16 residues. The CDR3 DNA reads TGTGCCAGCAGCGTAGCTGAGAGCTCCTATAATTCACCCCTCCACTTT. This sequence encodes CASSVAESSYNSPLHF.

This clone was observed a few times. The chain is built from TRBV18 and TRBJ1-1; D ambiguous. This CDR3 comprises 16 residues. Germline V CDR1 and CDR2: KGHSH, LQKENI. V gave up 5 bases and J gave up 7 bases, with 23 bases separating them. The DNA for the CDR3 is TGTGCCAGCTCAAAAAGTTCGCCAGGAGGACCCATTGAAGCTTTCTTT. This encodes CASSKSSPGGPIEAFF.

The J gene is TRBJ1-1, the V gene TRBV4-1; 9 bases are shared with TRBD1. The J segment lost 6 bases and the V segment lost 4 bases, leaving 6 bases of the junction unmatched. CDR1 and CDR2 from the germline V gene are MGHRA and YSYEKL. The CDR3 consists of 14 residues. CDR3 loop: CASSLGTGTAEAFF. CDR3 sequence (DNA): TGCGCCAGCAGCCTTGGGACAGGGACGGCTGAAGCTTTCTTT.

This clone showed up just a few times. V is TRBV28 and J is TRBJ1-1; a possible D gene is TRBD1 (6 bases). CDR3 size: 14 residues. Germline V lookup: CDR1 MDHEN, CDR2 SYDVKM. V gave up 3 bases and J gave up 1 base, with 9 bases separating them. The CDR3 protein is CASSFSRGNTEAFF. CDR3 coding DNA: TGTGCCAGCAGTTTCTCCAGGGGGAACACTGAAGCTTTCTTT. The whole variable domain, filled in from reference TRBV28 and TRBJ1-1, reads DVKVTQSSRYLVKRTGEKVFLECVQDMDHENMFWYRQDPGLGLRLIYFSYDVKMKEKGDIPEGYSVSREKKERFSLILESASTNQTSMYLCASSFSRGNTEAFFGQGTRLTVV.

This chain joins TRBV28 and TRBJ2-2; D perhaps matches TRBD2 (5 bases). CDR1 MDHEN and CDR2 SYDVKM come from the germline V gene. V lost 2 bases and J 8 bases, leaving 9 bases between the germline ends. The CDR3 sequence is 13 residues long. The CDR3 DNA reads TGTGCCAGCAGTTTAGGCGGGCTTGGGGAGCTGTTTTTT. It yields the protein CASSLGGLGELFF.

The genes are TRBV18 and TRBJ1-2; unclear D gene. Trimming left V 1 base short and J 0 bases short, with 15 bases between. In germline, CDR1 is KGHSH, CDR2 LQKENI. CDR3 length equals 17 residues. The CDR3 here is CASSPRVVTASNYGYTF. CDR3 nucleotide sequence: TGTGCCAGCTCACCACGAGTGGTAACAGCCTCTAACTATGGCTACACCTTC.

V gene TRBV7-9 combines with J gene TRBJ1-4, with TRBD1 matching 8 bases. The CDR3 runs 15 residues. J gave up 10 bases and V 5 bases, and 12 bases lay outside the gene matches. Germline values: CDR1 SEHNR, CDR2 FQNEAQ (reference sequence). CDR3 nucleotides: TGTGCCAGCAGCCCGATGGACAGGGTCGATTTAAAACTGTTTTTT. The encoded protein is CASSPMDRVDLKLFF.

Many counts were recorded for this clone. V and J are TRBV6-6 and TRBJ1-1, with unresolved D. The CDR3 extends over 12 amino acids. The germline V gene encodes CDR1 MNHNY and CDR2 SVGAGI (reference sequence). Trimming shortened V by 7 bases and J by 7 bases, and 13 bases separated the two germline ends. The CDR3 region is CASTPVGGEAFF. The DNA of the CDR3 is TGTGCCAGCACCCCGGTTGGAGGTGAAGCTTTCTTT.

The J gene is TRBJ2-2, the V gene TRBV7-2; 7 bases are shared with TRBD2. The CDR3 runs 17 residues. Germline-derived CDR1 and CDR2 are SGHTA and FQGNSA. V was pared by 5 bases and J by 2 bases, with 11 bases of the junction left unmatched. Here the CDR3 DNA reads TGTGCCAGCAGCCTTTGGGGGGGTAGCGTCAACACCGGGGAGCTGTTTTTT. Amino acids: CASSLWGGSVNTGELFF.

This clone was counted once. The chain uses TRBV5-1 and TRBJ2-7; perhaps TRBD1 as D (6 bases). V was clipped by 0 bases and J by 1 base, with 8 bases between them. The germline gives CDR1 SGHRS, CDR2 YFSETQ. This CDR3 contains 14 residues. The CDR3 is CASSLGTASYEQYF. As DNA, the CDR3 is TGCGCCAGCAGCTTGGGGACAGCGTCCTACGAGCAGTACTTC. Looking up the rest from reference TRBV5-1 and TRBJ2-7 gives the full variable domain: KAGVTQTPRYLIKTRGQQVTLSCSPISGHRSVSWYQQTPGQGLQFLFEYFSETQRNKGNFPGRFSGRQFSNSRSEMNVSTLELGDSALYLCASSLGTASYEQYFGPGTRLTVT.

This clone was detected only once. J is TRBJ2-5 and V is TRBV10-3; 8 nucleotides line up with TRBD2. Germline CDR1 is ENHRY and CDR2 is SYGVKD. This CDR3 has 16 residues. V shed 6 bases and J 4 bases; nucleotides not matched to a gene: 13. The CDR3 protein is CAISEKGLGTAETQYF. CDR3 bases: TGTGCCATCAGCGAAAAGGGACTAGGGACGGCAGAGACCCAGTACTTC.

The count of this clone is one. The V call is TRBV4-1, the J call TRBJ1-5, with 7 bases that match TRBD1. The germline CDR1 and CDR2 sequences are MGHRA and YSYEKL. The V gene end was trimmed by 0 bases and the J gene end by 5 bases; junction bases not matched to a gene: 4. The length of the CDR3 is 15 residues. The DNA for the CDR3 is TGCGCCAGCAGCCAAGAGGTAACAGGGGATCAGCCCCAGCATTTT. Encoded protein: CASSQEVTGDQPQHF.

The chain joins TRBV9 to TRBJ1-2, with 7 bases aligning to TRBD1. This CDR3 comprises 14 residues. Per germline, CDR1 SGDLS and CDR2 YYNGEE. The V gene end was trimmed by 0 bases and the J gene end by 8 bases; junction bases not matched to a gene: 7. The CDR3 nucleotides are TGTGCCAGCAGCGTAGCGGCACAGGGGAAGGGCTACACCTTC. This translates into CASSVAAQGKGYTF.

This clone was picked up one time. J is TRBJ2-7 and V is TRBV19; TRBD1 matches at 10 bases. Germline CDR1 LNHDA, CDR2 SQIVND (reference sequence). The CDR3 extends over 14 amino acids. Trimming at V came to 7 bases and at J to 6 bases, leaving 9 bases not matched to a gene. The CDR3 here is CASTLYRDRGEQYF. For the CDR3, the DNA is TGTGCCAGTACCCTCTACCGGGACAGGGGCGAGCAGTACTTC.

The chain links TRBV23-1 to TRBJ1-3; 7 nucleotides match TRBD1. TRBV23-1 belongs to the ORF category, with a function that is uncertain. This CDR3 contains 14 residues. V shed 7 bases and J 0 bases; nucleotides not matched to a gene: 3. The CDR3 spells CASMRQGSGNTIYF. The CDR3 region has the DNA TGCGCCAGCATGAGACAGGGCTCTGGAAACACCATATATTTT.

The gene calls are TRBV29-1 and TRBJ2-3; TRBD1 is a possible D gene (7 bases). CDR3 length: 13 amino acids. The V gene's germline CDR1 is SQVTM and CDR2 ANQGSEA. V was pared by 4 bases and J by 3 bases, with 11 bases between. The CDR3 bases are TGCAGCGTTGGGCAGGGGGGTACAGATACGCAGTATTTT. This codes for CSVGQGGTDTQYF.

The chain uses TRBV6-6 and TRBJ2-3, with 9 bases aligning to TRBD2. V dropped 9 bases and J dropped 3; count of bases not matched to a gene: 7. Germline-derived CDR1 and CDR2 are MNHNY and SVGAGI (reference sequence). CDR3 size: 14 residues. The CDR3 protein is CASSREGRTDTQYF. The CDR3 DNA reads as TGTGCCAGTTCGCGGGAGGGCCGTACAGATACGCAGTATTTT.

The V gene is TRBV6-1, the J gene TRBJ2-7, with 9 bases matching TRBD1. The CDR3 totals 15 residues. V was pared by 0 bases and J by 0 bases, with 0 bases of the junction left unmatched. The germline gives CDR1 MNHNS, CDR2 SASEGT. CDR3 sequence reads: CASSEAGQGSYEQYF. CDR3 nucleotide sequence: TGTGCCAGCAGTGAAGCGGGACAGGGCTCCTACGAGCAGTACTTC.

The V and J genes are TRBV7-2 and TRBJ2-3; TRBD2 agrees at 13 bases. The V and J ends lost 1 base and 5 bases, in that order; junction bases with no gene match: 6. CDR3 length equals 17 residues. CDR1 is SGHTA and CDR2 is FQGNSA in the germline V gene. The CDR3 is CASSLVGLAGAKDTQYF. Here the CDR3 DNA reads TGTGCCAGCAGCTTAGTCGGACTAGCGGGAGCTAAAGATACGCAGTATTTT.

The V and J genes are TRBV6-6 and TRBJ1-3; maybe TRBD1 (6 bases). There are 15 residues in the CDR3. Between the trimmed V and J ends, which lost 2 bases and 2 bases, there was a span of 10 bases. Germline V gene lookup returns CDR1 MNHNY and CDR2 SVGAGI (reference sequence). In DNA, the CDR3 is TGTGCCAGCAGTTACGTCAGGGACACTGGAAACACCATATATTTT. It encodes CASSYVRDTGNTIYF.

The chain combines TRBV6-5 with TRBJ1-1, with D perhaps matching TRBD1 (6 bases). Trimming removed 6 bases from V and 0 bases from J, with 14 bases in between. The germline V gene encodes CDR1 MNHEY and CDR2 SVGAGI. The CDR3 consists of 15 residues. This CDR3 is CASSPLGAMNTEAFF. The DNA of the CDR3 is TGTGCCAGCAGCCCCCTGGGGGCCATGAACACTGAAGCTTTCTTT.

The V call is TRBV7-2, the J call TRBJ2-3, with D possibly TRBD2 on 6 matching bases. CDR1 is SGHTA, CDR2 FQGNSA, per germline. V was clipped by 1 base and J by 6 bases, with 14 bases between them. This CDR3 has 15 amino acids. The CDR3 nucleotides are TGTGCCAGCAGCTTAGAACGCGGGGATGGGGATACGCAGTATTTT. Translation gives CASSLERGDGDTQYF. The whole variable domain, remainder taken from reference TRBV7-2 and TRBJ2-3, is GAGVSQSPSNKVTEKGKDVELRCDPISGHTALYWYRQSLGQGLEFLIYFQGNSAPDKSGLPSDRFSAERTGGSVSTLTIQRTQQEDSAVYLCASSLERGDGDTQYFGPGTRLTVL.

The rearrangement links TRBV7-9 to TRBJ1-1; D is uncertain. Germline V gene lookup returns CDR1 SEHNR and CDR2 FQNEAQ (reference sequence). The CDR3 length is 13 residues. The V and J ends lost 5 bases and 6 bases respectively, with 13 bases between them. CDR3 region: CASSPTNPPEAFF. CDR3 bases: TGTGCCAGCAGCCCTACCAATCCCCCTGAAGCTTTCTTT. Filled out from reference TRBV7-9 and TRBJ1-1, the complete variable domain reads DTGVSQNPRHKITKRGQNVTFRCDPISEHNRLYWYRQTLGQGPEFLTYFQNEAQLEKSRLLSDRFSAERPKGSFSTLEIQRTEQGDSAMYLCASSPTNPPEAFFGQGTRLTVV.

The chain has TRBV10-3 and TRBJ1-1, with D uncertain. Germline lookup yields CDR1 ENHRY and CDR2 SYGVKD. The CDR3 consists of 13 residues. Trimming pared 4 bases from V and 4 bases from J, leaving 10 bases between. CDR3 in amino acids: CAISVADTTEAFF. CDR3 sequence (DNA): TGTGCCATCAGTGTCGCGGATACCACTGAAGCTTTCTTT.

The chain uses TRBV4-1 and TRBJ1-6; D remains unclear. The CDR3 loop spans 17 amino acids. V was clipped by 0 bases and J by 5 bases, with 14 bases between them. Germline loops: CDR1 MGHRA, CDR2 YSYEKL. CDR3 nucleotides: TGCGCCAGCAGCCAAGAGCCAGTCCTTCGTCATAATTCACCCCTCCACTTT. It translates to CASSQEPVLRHNSPLHF.

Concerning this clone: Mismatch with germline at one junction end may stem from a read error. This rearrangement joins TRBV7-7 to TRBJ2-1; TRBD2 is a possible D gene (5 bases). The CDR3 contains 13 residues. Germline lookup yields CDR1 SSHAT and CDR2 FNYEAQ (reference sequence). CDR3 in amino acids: CASSPEPGIEQFF. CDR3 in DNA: TGTGCTAGCAGCCCGGAGCCGGGGATTGAGCAGTTCTTC.